The rows below give T cell receptor beta chains drawn from one sample of a study of blood T cell repertoires in COVID-19. Profiled with immunoSEQ multiplex PCR; TCRdb holds only in-frame clones, not every one. The sample contains approximately 220,000 clones, about 85% of which appear only once. The material sequenced was peripheral blood. The receptors stem from a woman in her sixties who had recovered from COVID-19. CDR3s leave out the opening cysteine and the closing phenylalanine or tryptophan. The order of the fields is V gene, J gene, clone size, CDR3 protein. Clone size is stated in some rows and not others, as once, few, many or a class when expanded.

>TRBV11-2|TRBJ1-2|NA
ASSSTGTPYGYT
>TRBV6-5|TRBJ1-2|few
ASRRQNGYT
>TRBV7-2|TRBJ1-1|NA
ASSLDRGPEAF
>TRBV9|TRBJ2-1|NA
ASSVPGTSVNEQF
>TRBV7-2|TRBJ1-3|NA
ASSSSGTGRYTIY
>TRBV4-1|TRBJ1-1|NA
ASSRNRGGAEAF
>TRBV3-1/TRBV3-2|TRBJ2-5|NA
ASSQDLLSAQETQY
>TRBV6-1|TRBJ1-5|few
ASSEPPTGGSQPQH
>TRBV30|TRBJ1-2|NA
AWKRQGRDYGYT
>TRBV27|TRBJ2-4|once
ASSIRTGDGNIQY
>TRBV5-1|TRBJ1-5|once
ASSLGQGQPQH
>TRBV25-1|TRBJ2-7|NA
ASSEWGTGGLVGYEQY
>TRBV2|TRBJ2-5|NA
ASSDWGPQETQY
>TRBV3-1/TRBV3-2|TRBJ2-5|NA
ASSPNDQETQY
>TRBV6-6|TRBJ1-5|NA
ASRTGLNQPQH
>TRBV10-3|TRBJ2-2|NA
AISIGQGTGELF
>TRBV29-1|TRBJ1-2|NA
SVEDLGRDYYGYT
>TRBV6-1|TRBJ2-7|NA
ASSEMLAGGYPAGRYEQY
>TRBV6-6|TRBJ1-3|NA
ASSRGDRNTIY
>TRBV4-2|TRBJ1-4|NA
ASSQGTANYEKLF
>TRBV25-1|TRBJ1-2|NA
ASSEDGTGLDT
>TRBV6-5|TRBJ1-2|NA
ASSNPEGQRYGYT
>TRBV29-1|TRBJ2-7|NA
SAVSLWEQY
>TRBV28|TRBJ2-1|NA
ASSYLGLAGVSSYNEQF
>TRBV11-2|TRBJ1-2|few
ASSLEAGVGYT
>TRBV6-1|TRBJ1-1|NA
ASSDRGTEAF
>TRBV29-1|TRBJ2-7|NA
SVAGGEEYEQY
>TRBV9|TRBJ1-3|NA
ASSARPGNTIY
>TRBV12-3/TRBV12-4|TRBJ2-7|NA
ASSLTGDEQY
>TRBV5-6|TRBJ1-4|NA
ASSSTQGDREKLF
>TRBV19|TRBJ2-2|NA
ASSINGGSNTGELF
>TRBV30|TRBJ2-1|once
AWSVRGPSVGQF
>TRBV11-2|TRBJ1-1|NA
ASSLGTDTEAF
>TRBV30|TRBJ2-7|NA
AWSQRLSSYEQY
>TRBV19|TRBJ1-4|NA
ASSRGVIEKLF
>TRBV6-2/TRBV6-3|TRBJ1-1|NA
ASSYPSKQGQNTEAF
>TRBV7-9|TRBJ1-4|NA
ASSLARGEKLF
>TRBV5-1|TRBJ2-1|NA
ASSSETGGYNEQF
>TRBV19|TRBJ1-2|NA
ASIGTGWGYT
>TRBV7-8|TRBJ1-4|NA
ASSLMPGTNEKLF
>TRBV5-6|TRBJ2-5|NA
ASSSSGGAGETQY
>TRBV2|TRBJ2-5|few
ARMDREQETQY